This TCR beta chain emerged from a study of Ad26.COV2.S vaccination and SARS-CoV-2 variants. Clones were read by immunoSEQ multiplex PCR, and TCRdb kept only the in-frame ones, dropping some. The sample includes approximately 410,000 clones, approximately 92% seen only once; the top ten take around 1.8%. Sample treatment: around 19 received Ad26.COV2.S at low or high dose, single or two shots; roughly five received placebo; per-sample allocation not given. Day 63 after the first vaccine or placebo injection was the time point for sampling. The CDR3 extends over 18 amino acids. The V gene's germline CDR1 is LGHNT and CDR2 FRNRAP. Trimming took off 6 bases at V and 4 bases at J, with 25 bases between the two ends.

The source of this sequence is a person between 18 and 60 years old who received the Ad26.COV2.S COVID-19 vaccine or a placebo. The starting material was peripheral blood, obtained in a trial of Ad26.COV2.S vaccine versus placebo. The chain combines TRBV12-5 with TRBJ1-5, with a possible D match to TRBD1 (5 bases). The DNA of the CDR3 is TGTGCTAGTGGGGCCTGGACAAGTGTCCTTCCTAGGAATCAGCCCCAGCATTTT. This codes for CASGAWTSVLPRNQPQHF.